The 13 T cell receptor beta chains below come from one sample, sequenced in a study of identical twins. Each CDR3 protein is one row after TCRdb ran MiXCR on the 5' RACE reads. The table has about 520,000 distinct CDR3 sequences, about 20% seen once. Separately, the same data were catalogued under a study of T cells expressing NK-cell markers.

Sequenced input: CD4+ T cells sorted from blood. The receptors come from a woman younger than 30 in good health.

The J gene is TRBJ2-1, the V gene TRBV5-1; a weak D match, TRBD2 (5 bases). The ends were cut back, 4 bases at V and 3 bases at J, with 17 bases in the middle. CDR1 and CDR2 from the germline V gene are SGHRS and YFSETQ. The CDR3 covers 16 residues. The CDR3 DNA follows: TGCGCCAGCAGCCCCGCTGTAAGCGGCAGCTACAATGAGCAGTTCTTC. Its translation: CASSPAVSGSYNEQFF.

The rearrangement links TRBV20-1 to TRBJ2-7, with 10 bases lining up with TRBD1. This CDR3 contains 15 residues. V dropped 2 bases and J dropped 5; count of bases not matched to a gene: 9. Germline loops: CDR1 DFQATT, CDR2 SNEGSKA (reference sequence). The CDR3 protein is CSARLPGQGKNEQYF. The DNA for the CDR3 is TGCAGTGCTAGACTACCGGGACAGGGGAAAAACGAGCAGTACTTC.

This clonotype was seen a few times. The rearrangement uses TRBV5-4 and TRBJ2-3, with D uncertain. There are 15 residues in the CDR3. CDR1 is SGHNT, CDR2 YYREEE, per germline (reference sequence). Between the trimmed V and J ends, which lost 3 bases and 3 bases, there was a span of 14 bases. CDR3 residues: CASSSLSQVTDTQYF. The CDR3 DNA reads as TGTGCCAGCAGCTCTTTAAGCCAAGTGACAGATACGCAGTATTTT.

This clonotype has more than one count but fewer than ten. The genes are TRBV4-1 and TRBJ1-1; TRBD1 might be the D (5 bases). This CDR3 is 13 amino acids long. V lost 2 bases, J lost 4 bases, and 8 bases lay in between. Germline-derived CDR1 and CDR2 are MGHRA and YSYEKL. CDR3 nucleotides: TGCGCCAGCAGCCAATTTAGGGGCACTGAAGCTTTCTTT. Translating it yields CASSQFRGTEAFF.

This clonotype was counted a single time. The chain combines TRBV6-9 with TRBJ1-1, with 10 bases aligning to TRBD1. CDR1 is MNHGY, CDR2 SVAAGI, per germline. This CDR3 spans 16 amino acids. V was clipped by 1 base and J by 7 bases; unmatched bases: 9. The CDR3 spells CASSYLGTGEEGEAFF. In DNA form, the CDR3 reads TGTGCCAGCAGTTATTTGGGGACAGGGGAGGAGGGTGAAGCTTTCTTT.

The CDR3 coding sequence is TGCGCCAGCAGTGCCAAGGGGCCCTATGGCTACACCTTC. Protein product: CASSAKGPYGYTF. V is TRBV5-1 and J is TRBJ1-2, with D possibly matching TRBD1 (5 bases). Germline V gives CDR1 SGHRS, CDR2 YFSETQ. Trimming removed 5 bases at V and 4 bases at J, with 12 bases between. CDR3 size: 13 residues. The variable domain in full, completed from reference TRBV5-1 and TRBJ1-2, reads KAGVTQTPRYLIKTRGQQVTLSCSPISGHRSVSWYQQTPGQGLQFLFEYFSETQRNKGNFPGRFSGRQFSNSRSEMNVSTLELGDSALYLCASSAKGPYGYTFGSGTRLTVV.

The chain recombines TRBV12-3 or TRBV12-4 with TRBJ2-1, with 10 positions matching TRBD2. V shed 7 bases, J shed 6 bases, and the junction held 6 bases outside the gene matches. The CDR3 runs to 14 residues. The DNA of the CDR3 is TGTGCCAGCACCCTAGCGGGAGTTCTCAATGAGCAGTTCTTC. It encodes CASTLAGVLNEQFF.

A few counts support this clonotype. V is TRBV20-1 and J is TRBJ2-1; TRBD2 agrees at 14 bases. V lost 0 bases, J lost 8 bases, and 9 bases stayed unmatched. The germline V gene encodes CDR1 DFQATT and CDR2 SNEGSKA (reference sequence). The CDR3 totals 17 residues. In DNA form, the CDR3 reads TGCAGTGCTAGAGATCCTCGACTAGCGGGGGGGAGGGATGAGCAGTTCTTC. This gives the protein CSARDPRLAGGRDEQFF.

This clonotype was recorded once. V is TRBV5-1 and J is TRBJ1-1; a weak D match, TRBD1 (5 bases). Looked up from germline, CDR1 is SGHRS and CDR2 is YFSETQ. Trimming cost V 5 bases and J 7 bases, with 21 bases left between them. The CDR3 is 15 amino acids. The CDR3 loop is CASSSPDTRAGEAFF. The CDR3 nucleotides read TGCGCCAGCAGTTCACCGGACACAAGAGCAGGTGAAGCTTTCTTT.

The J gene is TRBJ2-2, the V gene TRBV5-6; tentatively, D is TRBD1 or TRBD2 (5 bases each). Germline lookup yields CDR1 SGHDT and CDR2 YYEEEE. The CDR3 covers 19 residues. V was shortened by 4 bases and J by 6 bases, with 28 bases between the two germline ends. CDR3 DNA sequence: TGTGCCAGCAGCGGAATTGGTGCAGGGAGAGGGATTAACCCCGGGGAGCTGTTTTTT. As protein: CASSGIGAGRGINPGELFF.

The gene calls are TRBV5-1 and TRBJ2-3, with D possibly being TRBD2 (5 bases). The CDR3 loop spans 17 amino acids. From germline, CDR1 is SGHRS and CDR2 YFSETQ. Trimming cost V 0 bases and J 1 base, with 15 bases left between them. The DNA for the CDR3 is TGCGCCAGCAGCTTGGCCTTGTGGGAGTGGGGCACAGATACGCAGTATTTT. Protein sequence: CASSLALWEWGTDTQYF. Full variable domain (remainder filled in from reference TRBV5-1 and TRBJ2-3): KAGVTQTPRYLIKTRGQQVTLSCSPISGHRSVSWYQQTPGQGLQFLFEYFSETQRNKGNFPGRFSGRQFSNSRSEMNVSTLELGDSALYLCASSLALWEWGTDTQYFGPGTRLTVL.

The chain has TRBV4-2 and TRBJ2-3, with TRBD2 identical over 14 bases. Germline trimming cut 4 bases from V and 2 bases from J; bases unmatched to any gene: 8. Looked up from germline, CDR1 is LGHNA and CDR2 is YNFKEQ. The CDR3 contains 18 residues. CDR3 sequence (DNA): TGTGCCAGCAGCCCGTCCGGGACTAGCGGGGGATTCACAGATACGCAGTATTTT. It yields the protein CASSPSGTSGGFTDTQYF.

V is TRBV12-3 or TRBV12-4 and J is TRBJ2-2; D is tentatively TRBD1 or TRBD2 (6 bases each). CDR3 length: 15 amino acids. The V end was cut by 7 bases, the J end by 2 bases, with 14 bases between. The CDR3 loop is CASTPWGANTGELFF. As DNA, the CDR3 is TGTGCCAGCACCCCCTGGGGGGCCAACACCGGGGAGCTGTTTTTT.